The 18 T cell receptor beta chains below were found in one sample sequenced in a study of CD8+CD57+ T cells in acquired aplastic anemia. For CDR3 and TCR beta VDJ profiling, genomic DNA was the template used. TCRdb re-called the reads with MiXCR, one entry per CDR3 protein. The sample lists fewer than 200,000 distinct CDR3 sequences; around 48% were seen once. Patients who underwent sequencing had shown CD8+CD57+ cell expansion by flow cytometry. The sample was sorted CD4+, CD8+, or CD8+CD57+ T cells (not recorded which) from PBMCs. The receptors here all came from a human donor with aplastic anemia.

Comments on this clonotype: A read error may explain this, as a much larger clone is one base away. This rearrangement joins TRBV28 to TRBJ2-7; D is possibly TRBD1 (5 bases). V was cut by 5 bases and J by 9 bases, with 14 bases left in between. Germline CDR1 reads MDHEN; CDR2 reads SYDVKM. The CDR3 spans 12 residues. The CDR3: CASSPPPRGQYF. The CDR3 bases are TGTGCCAGCAGTCCCCCCCCAAGGGGGCAGTACTTC.

V and J are TRBV29-1 and TRBJ1-4, with TRBD1 identical over 8 bases. The V and J ends lost 5 bases and 7 bases, in that order; junction bases with no gene match: 6. The CDR3 spans 13 residues. Germline V gives CDR1 SQVTM, CDR2 ANQGSEA. The CDR3 protein is CSVRTGTTEKLFF. The CDR3 region has the DNA TGCAGCGTTCGGACAGGGACGACTGAAAAACTGTTTTTT. Together with reference TRBV29-1 and TRBJ1-4, the CDR3 gives the full variable domain: SAVISQKPSRDICQRGTSLTIQCQVDSQVTMMFWYRQQPGQSLTLIATANQGSEATYESGFVIDKFPISRPNLTFSTLTVSNMSPEDSSIYLCSVRTGTTEKLFFGSGTQLSVL.

The rearrangement joins TRBV29-1 to TRBJ1-1; D uncertain. The CDR3 is 11 amino acids. Germline CDR1 reads SQVTM; CDR2 reads ANQGSEA. V dropped 8 bases and J dropped 4 bases, with 11 bases sitting between them. CDR3 residues: CSLSRGTEAFF. CDR3 in DNA: TGCAGCCTATCACGGGGCACTGAAGCTTTCTTT. The variable domain in full, completed from reference TRBV29-1 and TRBJ1-1, reads SAVISQKPSRDICQRGTSLTIQCQVDSQVTMMFWYRQQPGQSLTLIATANQGSEATYESGFVIDKFPISRPNLTFSTLTVSNMSPEDSSIYLCSLSRGTEAFFGQGTRLTVV.

The chain uses TRBV11-2 and TRBJ2-7; perhaps TRBD2 as D (6 bases). Germline values: CDR1 SGHAT, CDR2 FQNNGV. The CDR3 loop spans 16 amino acids. Trimming left V 5 bases short and J 5 bases short, with 22 bases between. As DNA, the CDR3 is TGTGCCAGCAGCGATAGCGGCGGAAGCCCGATTGACGAGCAGTACTTC. Encoded protein: CASSDSGGSPIDEQYF.

The chain links TRBV20-1 to TRBJ2-7; D uncertain. V was trimmed by 6 bases and J by 2 bases, leaving 17 bases between them. The germline V gene has CDR1 DFQATT and CDR2 SNEGSKA (reference sequence). The CDR3 loop spans 14 amino acids. CDR3 sequence (DNA): TGCAGTGCCGTCGTTGAGGATCCCCCCTACGAGCAGTACTTC. It translates to CSAVVEDPPYEQYF.

This chain connects TRBV20-1 to TRBJ1-5; possibly TRBD1 for D (6 bases). V dropped 1 base and J dropped 9 bases, with 19 bases sitting between them. CDR1 and CDR2 (germline): DFQATT, SNEGSKA (reference sequence). This CDR3 is built from 15 residues. CDR3 DNA sequence: TGCAGTGCTAGAGGTTCTGGACAGCCGCAGGGGCCCCAGCATTTT. Encoded protein: CSARGSGQPQGPQHF.

The chain recombines TRBV4-1 with TRBJ2-1; D is uncertain. Trimming took 2 bases from V and 0 from J, leaving 8 bases between them. The CDR3 is made up of 15 amino acids. CDR1 and CDR2 from the germline V gene are MGHRA and YSYEKL. CDR3 sequence: CASSQLPSSYNEQFF. The DNA for the CDR3 is TGCGCCAGCAGCCAATTACCGAGCTCCTACAATGAGCAGTTCTTC.

The CDR3 sequence: CSVETGAANTGELFF. CDR3 bases: TGCAGCGTTGAAACAGGGGCCGCGAACACCGGGGAGCTGTTTTTT. V is TRBV29-1 and J is TRBJ2-2; TRBD1 aligns across 7 bases. CDR1 and CDR2 from the germline V gene are SQVTM and ANQGSEA. The CDR3 has 15 amino acids. V dropped 2 bases and J dropped 0; count of bases not matched to a gene: 3.

This clonotype was detected ten times or more. The rearrangement uses TRBV7-8 and TRBJ2-7, with D possibly TRBD2 on 7 matching bases. Trimming removed 1 base at V and 4 bases at J, with 14 bases between. Per the germline V gene, CDR1 is SGHVS and CDR2 is FQNEAQ. The CDR3 covers 15 residues. CDR3 amino acids: CASSLVEGGGYEQYF. As DNA, the CDR3 is TGTGCCAGCAGCTTAGTGGAAGGGGGGGGATACGAGCAGTACTTC.

This clonotype came up many times. This chain links TRBV15 with TRBJ2-3; D is perhaps TRBD2 (7 bases). This CDR3 has 17 residues. CDR1 is LNHNV, CDR2 YYDKDF, per germline (reference sequence). V lost 5 bases, J lost 0 bases, and 18 bases lay in between. CDR3 sequence (DNA): TGTGCCACCAGCGAGGGGGTGGGAGGGTCTAGCACAGATACGCAGTATTTT. The encoded protein is CATSEGVGGSSTDTQYF.

This clonotype was counted ten times or more. V gene TRBV19 combines with J gene TRBJ2-1, with 10 bases lining up with TRBD2. V lost 3 bases and J lost 9; bases outside the gene matches: 14. The germline gives CDR1 LNHDA, CDR2 SQIVND (reference sequence). The CDR3 is made up of 17 amino acids. CDR3 amino acids: CASSMSAISGGASEQFF. Written as DNA, the CDR3 is TGTGCCAGTAGTATGTCAGCTATCAGCGGGGGGGCATCTGAGCAGTTCTTC.

CDR3 sequence: CASSPRTSGGLDTQYF. The CDR3 coding sequence is TGTGCCAGCAGTCCTCGGACTAGCGGGGGGTTGGATACGCAGTATTTT. This chain joins TRBV6-2 or TRBV6-3 and TRBJ2-3, with 14 bases identical to TRBD2. Germline CDR1 reads MNHEY; CDR2 reads SVGEGT. Trimming took 5 bases from V and 6 from J; bases not matched to a gene: 7. The CDR3 is 16 amino acids.

The V call is TRBV6-7, the J call TRBJ1-3; TRBD1 might be the D (5 bases). TRBV6-7 is labeled an ORF, and its function is uncertain. The CDR3 spans 15 residues. DNA of the CDR3: TGTGCTCAGCATGGGACGAGGGTCCCTGGAAACACCATATATTTT. Residues: CAQHGTRVPGNTIYF.

This chain uses TRBV2 with TRBJ1-2; D unresolved. The CDR3 has 14 amino acids. V shed 3 bases and J shed 1 base, with 9 bases lying between them. The germline V gene has CDR1 SNHLY and CDR2 FYNNEI. In DNA form, the CDR3 reads TGTGCCAGCAGTGACAGACAAAATAACTATGGCTACACCTTC. This translates into CASSDRQNNYGYTF.

J is TRBJ1-2 and V is TRBV19; 9 bases agree with TRBD1. Germline trimming cut 6 bases from V and 6 bases from J; bases unmatched to any gene: 5. In germline, CDR1 is LNHDA, CDR2 SQIVND (reference sequence). The CDR3 is 13 residues long. The DNA for the CDR3 is TGTGCCAGTAGCACCGGGACAGGGCATGGCTACACCTTC. Its protein is CASSTGTGHGYTF.

This clonotype occurred a few times. The V gene is TRBV3-1, the J gene TRBJ2-5; TRBD2 matches 10 bases. With 4 bases clipped from V and 4 bases from J, the junction kept 15 bases outside the gene matches. CDR3 length: 18 residues. The germline V gene encodes CDR1 LGHDT and CDR2 YNNKEL (reference sequence). The CDR3 here is CASSLESSGGHRRETQYF. The CDR3 DNA reads TGTGCCAGCAGCCTTGAGTCTAGCGGGGGCCACCGGAGAGAGACCCAGTACTTC.

V usage is TRBV10-3 and J usage is TRBJ2-1, with 9 bases aligning to TRBD1. V lost 3 bases and J lost 3; bases outside the gene matches: 12. The CDR3 sequence is 18 residues long. Germline lookup yields CDR1 ENHRY and CDR2 SYGVKD. The CDR3 bases are TGTGCCATCAGTGATCCGGGACAGGGCATCCTTCACTACAATGAGCAGTTCTTC. It codes for CAISDPGQGILHYNEQFF.

Many counts were recorded for this clonotype. This chain joins TRBV19 and TRBJ1-2; 7 positions match TRBD1. With V trimmed by 2 bases and J by 8 bases, 8 bases remained unmatched. CDR3 length: 14 amino acids. The germline gives CDR1 LNHDA, CDR2 SQIVND (reference sequence). This CDR3 is CASSITTGVGGYTF. CDR3 DNA sequence: TGTGCCAGTAGTATAACAACAGGGGTCGGCGGCTACACCTTC.